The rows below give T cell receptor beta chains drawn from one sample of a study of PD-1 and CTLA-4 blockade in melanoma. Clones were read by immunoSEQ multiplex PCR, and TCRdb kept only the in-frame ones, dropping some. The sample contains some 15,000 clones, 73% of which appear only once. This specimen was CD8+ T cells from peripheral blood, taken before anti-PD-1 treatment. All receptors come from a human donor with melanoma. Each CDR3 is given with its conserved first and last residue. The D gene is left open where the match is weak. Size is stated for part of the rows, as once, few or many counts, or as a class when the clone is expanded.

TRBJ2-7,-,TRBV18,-,TGTGCCAGCTCACCACGGGACAACTCCTACGAGCAGTACTTC,CASSPRDNSYEQYF
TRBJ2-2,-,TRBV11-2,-,TGTGCCAGCAGCTTTGGGGGTAGATCGAAAAACACCGGGGAGCTGTTTTTT,CASSFGGRSKNTGELFF
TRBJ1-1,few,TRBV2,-,TGTGCCAGCAGTGAAGGGAATCGAAACACTGAAGCTTTCTTT,CASSEGNRNTEAFF
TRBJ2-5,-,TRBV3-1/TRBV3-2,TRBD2,TGTGCCAGCAGCCATCCCGGGGGGCGACTAGCGGGAGAAGGAGAGACCCAGTACTTC,CASSHPGGRLAGEGETQYF
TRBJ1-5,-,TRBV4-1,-,TGCGCCAGCAGCCAAGGTTGGGGGAATCAGCCCCAGCATTTT,CASSQGWGNQPQHF
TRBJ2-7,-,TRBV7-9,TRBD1,TGTGCCAGCAGCGTCTTGTTAGGGACAGGGGCCTACGAGCAGTACTTC,CASSVLLGTGAYEQYF
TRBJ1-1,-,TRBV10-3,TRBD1,TGTGCCATACAACAGGGGACACTGAACACTGAAGCTTTCTTT,CAIQQGTLNTEAFF
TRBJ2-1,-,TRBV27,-,TGTGCCAGCACCTCCGGAGGGCGGATGAACTACAATGAGCAGTTCTTC,CASTSGGRMNYNEQFF
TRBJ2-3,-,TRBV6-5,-,TGTGCCAGCAGTTACTCGACGTTCACAGATACGCAGTATTTT,CASSYSTFTDTQYF
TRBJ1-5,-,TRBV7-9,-,TGTGCCAGCAGCTTGTATGACAGCAATCAGCCCCAGCATTTT,CASSLYDSNQPQHF
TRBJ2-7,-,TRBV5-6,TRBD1,TGTGCCAGCAGCGGGACAGAAAACTACGAGCAGTACTTC,CASSGTENYEQYF
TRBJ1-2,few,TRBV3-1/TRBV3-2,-,TGTGCCAGCAGCCAAGACGGAGTCAGGGGCTATGGCTACACCTTC,CASSQDGVRGYGYTF
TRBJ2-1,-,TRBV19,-,TGTGCCAGTAGTATTAGTCTAGCGGGACAGGGCAATGAGCAGTTCTTC,CASSISLAGQGNEQFF
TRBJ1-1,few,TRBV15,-,TGTGCCACCCAAGTGGCAAGAGGCACTGAAGCTTTCTTT,CATQVARGTEAFF
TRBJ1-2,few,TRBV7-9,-,TGTGCCAGCAGCTTAGGTGTGGGCGACTATGGCTACACCTTC,CASSLGVGDYGYTF
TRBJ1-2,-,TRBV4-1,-,TGCGCCAGCAGCCAAGGGGAAGGCAGCGGCAGAGAAGGCTACACCTTC,CASSQGEGSGREGYTF
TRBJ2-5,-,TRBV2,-,TGTGCCAGCAGTGAAGAAGCTGTAGAAGAGACCCAGTACTTC,CASSEEAVEETQYF
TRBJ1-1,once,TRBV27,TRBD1,TGTGCCAGCAGTCCCTCCGGACAGGGGTTCATGAACACTGAAGCTTTCTTT,CASSPSGQGFMNTEAFF
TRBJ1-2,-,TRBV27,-,TGTGCCAGCAGTTTGATAGGAGGGCCTTATGGCTACACCTTC,CASSLIGGPYGYTF
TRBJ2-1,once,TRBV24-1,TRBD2,TGTGCCACCAGTGATTGGCGGGAGACTCGCAATGAGCAGTTCTTC,CATSDWRETRNEQFF
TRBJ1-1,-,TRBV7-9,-,TGTGCCAGCAGCCCCATTGGGGTTGAAGCTTTCTTT,CASSPIGVEAFF
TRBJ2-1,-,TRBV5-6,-,TGTGCCAGCAGCTCGACACTCATAGGGGATGAGCAGTTCTTC,CASSSTLIGDEQFF
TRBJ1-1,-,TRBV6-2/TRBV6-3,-,TGTGCCAGCAGTTACTTAAGGGCAGTTGAAGCTTTCTTT,CASSYLRAVEAFF
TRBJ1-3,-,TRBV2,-,TGTGCCAGCGGGGGGTCTGGCTTCTCTGGAAACACCATATATTTT,CASGGSGFSGNTIYF
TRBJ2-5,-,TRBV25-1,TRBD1,TGTGCCAGCAGTGAATCAGGGGGCGGAGAGACCCAGTACTTC,CASSESGGGETQYF
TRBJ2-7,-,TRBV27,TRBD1,TGTGCCAGCAGTTCGACAGGGAGCTCCTACGAGCAGTACTTC,CASSSTGSSYEQYF
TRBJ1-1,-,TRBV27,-,TGTGCCAGCAGTTCGGGACGGAACACTGAAGCTTTCTTT,CASSSGRNTEAFF
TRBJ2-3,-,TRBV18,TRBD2,TGTGCCAGCTCCCAGACTAGCGGGCTCACAGATACGCAGTATTTT,CASSQTSGLTDTQYF
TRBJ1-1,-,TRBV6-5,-,TGTGCCAGCAGTTGGTCAGGAACCACTGAAGCTTTCTTT,CASSWSGTTEAFF
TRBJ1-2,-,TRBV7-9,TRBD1,TGTGCCAGCAGCTCCCGATCGACAGGGGATGGCTACACCTTC,CASSSRSTGDGYTF
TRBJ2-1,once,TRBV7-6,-,TGTGCCAGCAGCCCCCGGGGCGGAGAGGACAATGAGCAGTTCTTC,CASSPRGGEDNEQFF
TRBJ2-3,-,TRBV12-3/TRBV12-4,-,TGTGCCAGCAGTTTGACAGGTGCGGATACGCAGTATTTT,CASSLTGADTQYF